The rows below give T cell receptor beta chains drawn from one sample of a study of T-cell reconstitution after alpha-beta-depleted transplantation in children. TCRdb ran MiXCR on the PCR reads and lists one entry per CDR3 protein. The top ten clones hold less than 4% of a sample with some 550,000 distinct CDR3 sequences, around 18% of them seen once. Sequencing was performed on PBMCs from the stem cell graft donor, taken from the stem cell graft. These receptors all stem from a human donor who donated a stem cell graft to a child with acute lymphoblastic leukemia. CDR3s include the opening cysteine and the closing phenylalanine or tryptophan. A D gene is named only where the DNA matches it firmly. Clone size is stated in some rows and not others, as once, few, many or a class when expanded.

D	J	V	size	DNA	CDR3
NA	TRBJ2-1	TRBV4-1	many	TGCGCCAGCAGCCAAGACGGAGGGTACTACTACAATGAGCAGTTCTTC	CASSQDGGYYYNEQFF
NA	TRBJ2-3	TRBV20-1	NA	TGCAGTGCTAGAGGGGTCAGCACAGATACGCAGTATTTT	CSARGVSTDTQYF
TRBD2	TRBJ2-1	TRBV12-3/TRBV12-4	NA	TGTGCCAGCAGTTTCAGGACTAGCGGGACCCATGAGCAGTTCTTC	CASSFRTSGTHEQFF
TRBD2	TRBJ2-7	TRBV29-1	few	TGCAGCGCTGGTCTGGGACTAGCGGGACGGGCGAGCTCCTACGAGCAGTACTTC	CSAGLGLAGRASSYEQYF
NA	TRBJ1-2	TRBV12-3/TRBV12-4	few	TGTGCCAGCAGTTTTTACCAGGGCCCCTTGGGACCCTATGGCTACACCTTC	CASSFYQGPLGPYGYTF
TRBD2	TRBJ2-1	TRBV7-2	NA	TGTGCCAGCAGCTTCTGGCGGGAGGGCCCCAATGAGCAGTTCTTC	CASSFWREGPNEQFF
TRBD1	TRBJ2-7	TRBV18	many	TGTGCCAGCTCATCCCGGGACAGCTACGAGCAGTACTTC	CASSSRDSYEQYF
TRBD2	TRBJ2-2	TRBV27	NA	TGTGCCAGCAGTCCCCCGGGACTAGCGGTTACCGGGGAGCTGTTTTTT	CASSPPGLAVTGELFF
NA	TRBJ2-3	TRBV5-6	few	TGTGCCAGCACACTCCGGGATACGCAGTATTTT	CASTLRDTQYF
NA	TRBJ2-3	TRBV29-1	NA	TGCAGCGTTTTCCTCCTAAGCACAGATACGCAGTATTTT	CSVFLLSTDTQYF
NA	TRBJ2-1	TRBV5-1	NA	TGCGCCAGCAGCTTCCCCCCCCATGAGCAGTTCTTC	CASSFPPHEQFF
NA	TRBJ1-2	TRBV12-3/TRBV12-4	few	TGTGCCAGCAGTCCAGCCACAGGGAAGGGTGGCTACACCTTC	CASSPATGKGGYTF
TRBD1	TRBJ2-5	TRBV20-1	NA	TGCAGTGCTAGAAGTGAGGCGAGAGGGGGCTTCCAAGAGACCCAGTACTTC	CSARSEARGGFQETQYF
NA	TRBJ2-3	TRBV20-1	many	TGCAGTGCTGCTGGAGATCTCACAGATACGCAGTATTTT	CSAAGDLTDTQYF
TRBD2	TRBJ2-1	TRBV7-9	NA	TGTGCCAGCAGCCCAGTTCCGGGACTAGCGGGACTGGAGCAGTTCTTC	CASSPVPGLAGLEQFF
NA	TRBJ2-5	TRBV7-6	few	TGTGCCAGCAGCTACCCCGAGCGTGGTCAAGAGACCCAGTACTTC	CASSYPERGQETQYF
NA	TRBJ2-7	TRBV4-1	few	TGCGCCAGCAGCCAAGTCAGTCGGACCGAGCAGTACTTC	CASSQVSRTEQYF
NA	TRBJ2-1	TRBV27	few	TGTGCCAGCAAACCCGATTGGGGGACCACCTACAATGAGCAGTTCTTC	CASKPDWGTTYNEQFF
NA	TRBJ2-1	TRBV4-2	many	TGTGCCAGCAGCCCCGATATCGGGAGAGCTGGGAATGAGCAGTTCTTC	CASSPDIGRAGNEQFF
TRBD1	TRBJ2-4	TRBV7-9	NA	TGTGCCAGCAGGCCAAAGACCGGGACAGGGAAAAACATTCAGTACTTC	CASRPKTGTGKNIQYF
TRBD2	TRBJ2-7	TRBV6-1	few	TGTGCCAGCACCGTCGCTACCACTAGCGGGAGCTACGAGCAGTACTTC	CASTVATTSGSYEQYF
NA	TRBJ2-7	TRBV4-2	NA	TGTGCCAGCAGCGAAGGGGACTTCGGGGGATACGAGCAGTACTTC	CASSEGDFGGYEQYF
NA	TRBJ2-7	TRBV12-3/TRBV12-4	NA	TGTGCCAGCAGTTTAGCGCTTAGGGGACTCGTTCTCTCCTACGAGCAGTACTTC	CASSLALRGLVLSYEQYF
NA	TRBJ1-2	TRBV5-6	NA	TGTGCCAGCAGCACTGTCGCTACAGGATATGGCTACACCTTC	CASSTVATGYGYTF
NA	TRBJ2-5	TRBV5-6	few	TGTGCCAGCAGCTTGACGGACCGGGGGACCCAGTACTTC	CASSLTDRGTQYF
TRBD1	TRBJ2-7	TRBV3-1	few	TGTGCCAGCAGCCAAGAAATCGGACAGGGAGCCTACGAGCAGTACTTC	CASSQEIGQGAYEQYF
NA	TRBJ2-4	TRBV20-1	NA	TGCAGTGTAGCAGCCAAAAACATTCAGTACTTC	CSVAAKNIQYF
TRBD2	TRBJ2-7	TRBV3-1	NA	TGTGCCAGCAGCCAAGATTGGGACTACTACGAGCAGTACTTC	CASSQDWDYYEQYF
TRBD1	TRBJ1-2	TRBV12-3/TRBV12-4	few	TGTGCCAGCAGTCTCACCCGGACAGGGATGGGGGGCTACACCTTC	CASSLTRTGMGGYTF
NA	TRBJ1-5	TRBV18	NA	TGTGCCAGCTCACCACCGGGGCCTCCCTATCAGCCCCAGCATTTT	CASSPPGPPYQPQHF
NA	TRBJ2-3	TRBV29-1	NA	TGCAGCGTTAGGGGGGCGGTCGTTGCAGATACGCAGTATTTT	CSVRGAVVADTQYF
TRBD2	TRBJ2-5	TRBV11-1	NA	TGTGCCAGCAGCTTCACTAACCTGAAATTACTAGCGGGAGTTGAAGAGACCCAGTACTTC	CASSFTNLKLLAGVEETQYF
NA	TRBJ2-1	TRBV6-2/TRBV6-3	NA	TGTGCCAGCACCGATCCGGGACGGCGGAGGAATGAGCAGTTCTTC	CASTDPGRRRNEQFF
NA	TRBJ2-7	TRBV11-2	NA	TGTGCCAGCAGCCCTAACGTGGACTACAGTCGCAACTACGAGCAGTACTTC	CASSPNVDYSRNYEQYF
NA	TRBJ1-4	TRBV12-3/TRBV12-4	NA	TGTGCCAGCAGTTGGGGAAGGGAGTTGAAGAAACTGTTTTTT	CASSWGRELKKLFF
NA	TRBJ1-5	TRBV18	NA	TGTGCCAGCTCAGAACGGACGGACCTGCCCCAGCATTTT	CASSERTDLPQHF
TRBD1	TRBJ2-1	TRBV7-9	few	TGTGCCAGCAGCTTACGACAGGGGTTAATTGCAAATGAGCAGTTCTTC	CASSLRQGLIANEQFF
NA	TRBJ2-3	TRBV29-1	NA	TGCAGCGTTGGTGGGGGGGCCACAGATACGCAGTATTTT	CSVGGGATDTQYF
NA	TRBJ2-5	TRBV13	NA	TGTGCCAGCAGCTTAGAGCTGGAAGAGACCCAGTACTTC	CASSLELEETQYF
TRBD2	TRBJ2-1	TRBV5-6	NA	TGTGCCAGCAGCCGTGGCGGAGGGGTTAGCGGGAGCAGCTCCTACAATGAGCAGTTCTTC	CASSRGGGVSGSSSYNEQFF
TRBD2	TRBJ2-1	TRBV12-3/TRBV12-4	NA	TGTGCCAGCAGTTTAGCCCGGACTAGCGGGAGAGGGATAATCTTC	CASSLARTSGRGIIF
TRBD2	TRBJ2-5	TRBV29-1	few	TGCAGCGTTGGCGCCCGAGGTAGCGGGACCGATATCCAAGAGACCCAGTACTTC	CSVGARGSGTDIQETQYF
NA	TRBJ1-1	TRBV9	few	TGTGCCAGCAGCGTAGTAACCCTTCGCGGGACAGAAGCTTTCTTT	CASSVVTLRGTEAFF